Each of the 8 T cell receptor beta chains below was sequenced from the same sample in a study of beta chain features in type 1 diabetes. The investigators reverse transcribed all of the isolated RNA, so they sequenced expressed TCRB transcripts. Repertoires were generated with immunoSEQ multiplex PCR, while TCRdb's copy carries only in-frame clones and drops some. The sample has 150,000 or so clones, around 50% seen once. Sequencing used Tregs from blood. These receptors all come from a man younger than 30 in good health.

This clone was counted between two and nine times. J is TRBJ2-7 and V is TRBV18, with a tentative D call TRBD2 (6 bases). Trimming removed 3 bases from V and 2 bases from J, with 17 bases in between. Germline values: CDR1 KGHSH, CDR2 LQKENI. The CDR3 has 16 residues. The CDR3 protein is CASSPRGGRVAYEQYF. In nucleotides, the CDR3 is TGTGCCAGCTCACCCCGGGGAGGCCGGGTGGCCTACGAGCAGTACTTC.

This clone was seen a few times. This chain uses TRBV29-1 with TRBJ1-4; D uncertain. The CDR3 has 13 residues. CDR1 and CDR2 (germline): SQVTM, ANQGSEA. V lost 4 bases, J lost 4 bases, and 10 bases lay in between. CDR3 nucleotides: TGCAGCGTTGGTGGGCAGATTAATGAAAAACTGTTTTTT. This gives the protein CSVGGQINEKLFF.

CDR3: CATGGTVNTEAFF. CDR3 DNA: TGTGCCACGGGCGGGACGGTGAACACTGAAGCTTTCTTT. The genes are TRBV6-1 and TRBJ1-1; perhaps TRBD1 as D (5 bases). V was trimmed by 10 bases and J by 0 bases, leaving 12 bases between them. The CDR3 has 13 amino acids. Germline CDR1 reads MNHNS; CDR2 reads SASEGT.

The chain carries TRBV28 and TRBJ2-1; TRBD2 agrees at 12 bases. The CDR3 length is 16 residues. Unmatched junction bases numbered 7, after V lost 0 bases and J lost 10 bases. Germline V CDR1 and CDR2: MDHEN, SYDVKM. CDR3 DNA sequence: TGTGCCAGCAGTTTATGGTCTAGCGGGAGGGCCGGAGAGCAGTTCTTC. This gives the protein CASSLWSSGRAGEQFF.

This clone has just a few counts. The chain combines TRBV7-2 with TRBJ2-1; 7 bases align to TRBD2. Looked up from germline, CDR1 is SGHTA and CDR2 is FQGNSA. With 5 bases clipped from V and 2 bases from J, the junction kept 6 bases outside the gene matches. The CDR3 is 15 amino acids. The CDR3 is CASSQGLPTYNEQFF. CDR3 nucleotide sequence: TGTGCCAGCAGCCAGGGACTACCTACCTACAATGAGCAGTTCTTC.

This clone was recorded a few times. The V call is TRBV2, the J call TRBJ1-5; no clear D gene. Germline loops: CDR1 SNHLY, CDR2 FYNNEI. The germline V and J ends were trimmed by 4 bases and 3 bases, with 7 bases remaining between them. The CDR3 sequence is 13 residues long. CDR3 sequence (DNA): TGTGCCAGCAGTGGGGGAGACAATCAGCCCCAGCATTTT. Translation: CASSGGDNQPQHF.

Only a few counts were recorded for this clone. CDR3 sequence: CSTGSLGFF. CDR3 coding DNA: TGCAGCACAGGGTCCCTGGGGTTCTTC. This chain connects TRBV29-1 to TRBJ2-1, with a possible D match to TRBD1 (6 bases). The CDR3 sequence is 9 residues long. V was clipped by 8 bases and J by 15 bases, with 14 bases between them. CDR1 and CDR2 from the germline V gene are SQVTM and ANQGSEA.

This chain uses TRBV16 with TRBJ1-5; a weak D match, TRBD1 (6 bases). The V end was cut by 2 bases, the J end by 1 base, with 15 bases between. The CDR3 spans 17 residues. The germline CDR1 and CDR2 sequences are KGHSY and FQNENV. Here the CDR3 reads CASSQTAGARSNQPQHF. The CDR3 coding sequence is TGTGCCAGCAGCCAAACGGCGGGGGCGCGGAGCAATCAGCCCCAGCATTTT.